This TCR beta chain derives from a study of shared clonotypes between healthy human individuals. Clones were sequenced by immunoSEQ multiplex PCR, and TCRdb holds only the in-frame ones, with some missing. This table has 2 million to 2.5 million clones, approximately 96% appearing once. The CDR3 covers 14 residues. The germline CDR1 and CDR2 sequences are GTSNPN and SVGIG (reference sequence). Between the trimmed V and J ends, which lost 7 bases and 9 bases, there was a span of 19 bases. Adult donors, all healthy and HIV-negative, had no recent acute infections or vaccinations. The sequencing sample was made of naive CD4+ T cells sorted from blood. Subset of the sample: CD45RA+ positively selected. This TCR came from a young man in good health. The rearrangement links TRBV30 to TRBJ1-6; D is undetermined. The CDR3: CASLRTEDSSPLHF. The CDR3 nucleotides are TGTGCCTCCCTAAGGACGGAGGATAGTTCACCCCTCCACTTT.